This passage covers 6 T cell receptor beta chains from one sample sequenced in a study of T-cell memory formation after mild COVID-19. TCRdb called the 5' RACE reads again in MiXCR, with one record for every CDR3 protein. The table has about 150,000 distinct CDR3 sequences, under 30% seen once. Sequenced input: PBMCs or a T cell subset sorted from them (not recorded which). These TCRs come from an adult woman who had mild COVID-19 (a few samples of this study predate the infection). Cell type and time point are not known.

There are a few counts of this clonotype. The CDR3 region is CASSVPGNYGYTF. In nucleotides, the CDR3 is TGTGCCAGCAGCGTCCCGGGGAACTATGGCTACACCTTC. The V gene is TRBV9, the J gene TRBJ1-2; D gene ambiguous. CDR3 size: 13 residues. Germline V CDR1 and CDR2: SGDLS, YYNGEE. V shed 2 bases and J shed 2 bases, with 7 bases lying between them.

In DNA form, the CDR3 reads TGTGCCAGCAGCTTAGCCCCTGGGGATACGCAGTATTTT. Its protein is CASSLAPGDTQYF. The chain couples TRBV7-6 to TRBJ2-3; no reliable D call. The V end was cut by 0 bases, the J end by 6 bases, with 7 bases between. Germline V gives CDR1 SGHVS, CDR2 FNYEAQ. There are 13 residues in the CDR3.

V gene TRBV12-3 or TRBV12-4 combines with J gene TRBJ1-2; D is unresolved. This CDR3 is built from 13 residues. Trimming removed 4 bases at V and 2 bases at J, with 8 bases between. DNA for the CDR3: TGTGCCAGCAGTTCCCAAACAAACTATGGCTACACCTTC. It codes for CASSSQTNYGYTF.

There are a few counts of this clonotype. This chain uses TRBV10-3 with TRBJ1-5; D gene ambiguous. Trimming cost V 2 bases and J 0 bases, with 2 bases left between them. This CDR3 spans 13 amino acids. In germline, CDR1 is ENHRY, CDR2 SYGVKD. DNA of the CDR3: TGTGCCATCAGTGAGCATAGCAATCAGCCCCAGCATTTT. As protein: CAISEHSNQPQHF.

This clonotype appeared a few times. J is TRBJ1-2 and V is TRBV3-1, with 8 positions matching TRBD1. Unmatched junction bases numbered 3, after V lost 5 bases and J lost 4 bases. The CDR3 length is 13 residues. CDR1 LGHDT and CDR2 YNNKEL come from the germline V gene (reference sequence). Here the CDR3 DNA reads TGTGCCAGCAGCTACGACAGGGGCTATGGCTACACCTTC. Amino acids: CASSYDRGYGYTF.

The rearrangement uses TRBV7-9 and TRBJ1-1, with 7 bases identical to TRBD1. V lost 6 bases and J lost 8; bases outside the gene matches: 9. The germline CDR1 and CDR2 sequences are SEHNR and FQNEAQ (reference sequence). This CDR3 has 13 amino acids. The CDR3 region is CASSPETGREAFF. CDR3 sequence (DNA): TGTGCCAGCAGTCCCGAGACAGGGAGAGAAGCTTTCTTT.